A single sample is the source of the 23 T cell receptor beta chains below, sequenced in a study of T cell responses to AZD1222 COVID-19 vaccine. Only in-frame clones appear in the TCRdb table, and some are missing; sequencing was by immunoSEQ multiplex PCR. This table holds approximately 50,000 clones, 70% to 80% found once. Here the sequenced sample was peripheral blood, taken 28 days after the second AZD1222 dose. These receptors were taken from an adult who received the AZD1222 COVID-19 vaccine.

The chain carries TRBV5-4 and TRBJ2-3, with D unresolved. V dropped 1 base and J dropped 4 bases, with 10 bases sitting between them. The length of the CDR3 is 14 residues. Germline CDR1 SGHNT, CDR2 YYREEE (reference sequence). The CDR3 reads CASSLSVRPDTQYF. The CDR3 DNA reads TGTGCCAGCAGCTTGTCGGTGCGGCCAGATACGCAGTATTTT.

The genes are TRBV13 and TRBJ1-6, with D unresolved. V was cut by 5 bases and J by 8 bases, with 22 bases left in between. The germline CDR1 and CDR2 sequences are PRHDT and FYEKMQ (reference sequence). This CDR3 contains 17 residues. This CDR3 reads CASSPNPLGRRYSPLHF. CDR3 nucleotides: TGTGCCAGCAGCCCAAACCCCCTGGGGAGGAGGTATTCACCCCTCCACTTT.

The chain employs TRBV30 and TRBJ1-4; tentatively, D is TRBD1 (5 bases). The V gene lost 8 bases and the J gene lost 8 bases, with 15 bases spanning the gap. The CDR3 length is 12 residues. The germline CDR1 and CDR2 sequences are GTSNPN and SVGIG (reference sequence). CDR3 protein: CAVRAQGEKLFF. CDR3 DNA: TGTGCCGTCAGGGCCCAGGGAGAAAAACTGTTTTTT.

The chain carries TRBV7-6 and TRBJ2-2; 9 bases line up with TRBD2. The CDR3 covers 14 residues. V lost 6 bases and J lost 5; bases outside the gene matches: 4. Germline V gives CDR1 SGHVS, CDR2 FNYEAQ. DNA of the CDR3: TGTGCCAGCAGAGGGACTAGCCGAACCGGGGAGCTGTTTTTT. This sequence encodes CASRGTSRTGELFF.

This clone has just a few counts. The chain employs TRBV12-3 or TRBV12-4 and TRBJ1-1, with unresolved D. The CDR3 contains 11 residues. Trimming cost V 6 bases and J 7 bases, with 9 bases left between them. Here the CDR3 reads CASRGPVEAFF. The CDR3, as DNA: TGTGCCAGCAGGGGTCCAGTTGAAGCTTTCTTT.

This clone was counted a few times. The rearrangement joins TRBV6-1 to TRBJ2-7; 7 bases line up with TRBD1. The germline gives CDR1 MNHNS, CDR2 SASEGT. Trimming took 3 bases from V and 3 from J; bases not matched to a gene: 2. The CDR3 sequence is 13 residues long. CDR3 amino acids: CASSERQGYEQYV. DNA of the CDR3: TGTGCCAGCAGTGAGAGACAGGGCTACGAGCAGTACGTC.

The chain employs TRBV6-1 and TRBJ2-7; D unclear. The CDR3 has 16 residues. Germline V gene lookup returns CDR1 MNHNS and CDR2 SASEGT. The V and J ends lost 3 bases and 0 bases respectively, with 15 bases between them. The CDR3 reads CASSDSGAVGSYEQYV. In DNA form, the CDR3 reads TGTGCCAGCAGTGATAGTGGCGCGGTCGGCTCCTACGAGCAGTACGTC.

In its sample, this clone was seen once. The CDR3 coding sequence is TGTGCCAGCAGCCGGCGGACAGGTCTTAATGAAAAACTGTTTTTT. This translates into CASSRRTGLNEKLFF. The rearrangement links TRBV7-6 to TRBJ1-4; 7 nucleotides line up with TRBD1. After removal of 5 bases from V and 4 bases from J, the junction contained 7 bases not matched to a gene. The CDR3 spans 15 residues. Germline lookup yields CDR1 SGHVS and CDR2 FNYEAQ.

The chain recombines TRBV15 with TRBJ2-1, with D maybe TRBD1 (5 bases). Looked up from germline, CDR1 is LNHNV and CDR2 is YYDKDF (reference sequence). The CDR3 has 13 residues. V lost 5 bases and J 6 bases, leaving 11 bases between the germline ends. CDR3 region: CATSGQGFNEQFF. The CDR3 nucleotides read TGTGCCACCAGCGGTCAGGGCTTCAATGAGCAGTTCTTC.

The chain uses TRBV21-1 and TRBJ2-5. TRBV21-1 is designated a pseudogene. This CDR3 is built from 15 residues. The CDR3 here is CASSKEGPTQETQYF. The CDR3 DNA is TGTGCCAGCAGCAAAGAAGGGCCGACTCAAGAGACCCAGTACTTC.

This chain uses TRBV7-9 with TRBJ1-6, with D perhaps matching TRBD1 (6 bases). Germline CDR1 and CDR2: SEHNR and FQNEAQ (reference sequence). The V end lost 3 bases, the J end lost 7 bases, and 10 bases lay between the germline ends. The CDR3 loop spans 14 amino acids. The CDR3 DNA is TGTGCCAGCAGCTTCACAGGGAGCAATTCACCCCTCCACTTT. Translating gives CASSFTGSNSPLHF.

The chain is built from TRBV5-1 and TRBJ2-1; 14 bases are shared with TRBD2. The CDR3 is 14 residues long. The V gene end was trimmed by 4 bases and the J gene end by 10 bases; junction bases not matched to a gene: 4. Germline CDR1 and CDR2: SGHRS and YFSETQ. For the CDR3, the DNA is TGCGCCAGCAGCCCAGGACTAGCGGGGGGAGAGCAGTTCTTC. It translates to CASSPGLAGGEQFF. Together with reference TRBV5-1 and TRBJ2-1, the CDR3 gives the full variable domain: KAGVTQTPRYLIKTRGQQVTLSCSPISGHRSVSWYQQTPGQGLQFLFEYFSETQRNKGNFPGRFSGRQFSNSRSEMNVSTLELGDSALYLCASSPGLAGGEQFFGPGTRLTVL.

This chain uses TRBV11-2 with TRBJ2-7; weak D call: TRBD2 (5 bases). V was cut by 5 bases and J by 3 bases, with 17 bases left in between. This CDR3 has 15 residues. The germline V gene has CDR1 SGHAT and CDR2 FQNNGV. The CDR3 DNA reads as TGTGCCAGCAGCACCAGCGGCGGGTCCTTCTACGAGCAGTACTTC. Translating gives CASSTSGGSFYEQYF.

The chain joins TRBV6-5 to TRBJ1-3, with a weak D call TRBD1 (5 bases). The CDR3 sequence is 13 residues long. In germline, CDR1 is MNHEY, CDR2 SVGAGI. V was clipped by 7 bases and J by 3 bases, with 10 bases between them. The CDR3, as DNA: TGTGCCAGCACCGGGGCAGGTGGAAACACCATATATTTT. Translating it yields CASTGAGGNTIYF.

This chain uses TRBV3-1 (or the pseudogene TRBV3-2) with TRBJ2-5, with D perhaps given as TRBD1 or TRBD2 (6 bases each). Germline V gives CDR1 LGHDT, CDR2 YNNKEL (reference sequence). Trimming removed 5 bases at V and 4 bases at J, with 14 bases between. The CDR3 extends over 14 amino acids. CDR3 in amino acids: CASSFEGGAETQYF. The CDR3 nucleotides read TGTGCCAGCAGCTTCGAGGGGGGCGCAGAGACCCAGTACTTC.

CDR3 protein: CASSQEGGGEKLFF. Written as DNA, the CDR3 is TGTGCCAGCAGCCAAGAAGGGGGGGGAGAAAAACTGTTTTTT. V and J are TRBV3-1 (or the pseudogene TRBV3-2) and TRBJ1-4, with TRBD1 as a possible D gene (6 bases). Trimming took off 0 bases at V and 8 bases at J, with 10 bases between the two ends. This CDR3 contains 14 residues. Germline V gene sequence: CDR1 LGHDT, CDR2 YNNKEL (reference sequence).

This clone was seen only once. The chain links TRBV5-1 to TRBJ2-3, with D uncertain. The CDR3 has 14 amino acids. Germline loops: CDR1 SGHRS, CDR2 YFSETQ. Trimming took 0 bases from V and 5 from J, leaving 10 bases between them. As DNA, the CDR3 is TGCGCCAGCAGCTTGGGCCTAGTCGGAGATACGCAGTATTTT. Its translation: CASSLGLVGDTQYF.

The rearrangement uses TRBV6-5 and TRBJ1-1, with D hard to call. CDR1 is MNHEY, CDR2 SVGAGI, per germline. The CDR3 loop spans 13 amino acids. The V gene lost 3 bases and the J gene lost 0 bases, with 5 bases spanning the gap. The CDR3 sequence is CASSYALNTEAFF. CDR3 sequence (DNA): TGTGCCAGCAGTTATGCACTGAACACTGAAGCTTTCTTT.

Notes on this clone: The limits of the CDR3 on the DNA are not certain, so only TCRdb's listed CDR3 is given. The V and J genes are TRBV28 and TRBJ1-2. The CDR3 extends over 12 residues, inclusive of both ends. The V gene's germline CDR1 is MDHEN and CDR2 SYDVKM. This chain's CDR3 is CASSILGDGYTF.

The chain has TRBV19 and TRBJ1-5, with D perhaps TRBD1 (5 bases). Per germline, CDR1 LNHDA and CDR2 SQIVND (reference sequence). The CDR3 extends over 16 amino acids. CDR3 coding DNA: TGTGCTCACCCCAGGCAGGGTGAGGATAGCAATCAGCCCCAGCATTTT. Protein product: CAHPRQGEDSNQPQHF.

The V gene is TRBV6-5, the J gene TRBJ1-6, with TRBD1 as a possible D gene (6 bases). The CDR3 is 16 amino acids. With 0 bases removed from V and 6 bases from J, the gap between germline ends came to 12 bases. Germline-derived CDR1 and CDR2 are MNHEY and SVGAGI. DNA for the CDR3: TGTGCCAGCAGTTACTCGAGCACAGGGATTAATTCACCCCTCCACTTT. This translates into CASSYSSTGINSPLHF.

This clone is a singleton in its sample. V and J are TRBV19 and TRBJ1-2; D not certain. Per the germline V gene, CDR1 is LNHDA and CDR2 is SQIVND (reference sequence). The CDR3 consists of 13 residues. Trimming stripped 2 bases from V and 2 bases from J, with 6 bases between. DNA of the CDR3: TGTGCCAGTAGTATACTCAGGAACTATGGCTACACCTTC. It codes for CASSILRNYGYTF.

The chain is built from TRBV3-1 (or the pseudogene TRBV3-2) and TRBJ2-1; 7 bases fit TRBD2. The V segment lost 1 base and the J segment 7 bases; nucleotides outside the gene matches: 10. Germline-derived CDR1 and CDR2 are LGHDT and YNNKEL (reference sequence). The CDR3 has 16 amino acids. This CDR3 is CASSQVSGPGGNEQFF. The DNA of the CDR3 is TGTGCCAGCAGCCAAGTTAGCGGGCCAGGAGGGAATGAGCAGTTCTTC.